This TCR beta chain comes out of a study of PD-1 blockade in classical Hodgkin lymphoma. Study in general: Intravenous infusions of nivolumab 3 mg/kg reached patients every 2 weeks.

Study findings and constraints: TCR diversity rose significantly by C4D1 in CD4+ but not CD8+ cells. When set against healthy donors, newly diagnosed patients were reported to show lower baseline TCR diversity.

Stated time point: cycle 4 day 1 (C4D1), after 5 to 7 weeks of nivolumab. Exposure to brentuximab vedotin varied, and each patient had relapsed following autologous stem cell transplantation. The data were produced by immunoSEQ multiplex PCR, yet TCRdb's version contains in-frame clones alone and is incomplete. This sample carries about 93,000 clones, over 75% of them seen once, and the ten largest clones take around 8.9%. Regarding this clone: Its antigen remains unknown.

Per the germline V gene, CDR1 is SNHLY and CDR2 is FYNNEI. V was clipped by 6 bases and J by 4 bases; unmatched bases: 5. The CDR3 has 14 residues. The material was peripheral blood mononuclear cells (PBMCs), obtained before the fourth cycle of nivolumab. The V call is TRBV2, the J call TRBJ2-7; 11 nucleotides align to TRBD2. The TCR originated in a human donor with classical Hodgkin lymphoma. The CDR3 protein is CASSFGTSGYEQYF. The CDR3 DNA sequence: TGTGCCAGCAGCTTCGGGACTAGCGGATACGAGCAGTACTTC.